Listed here are 26 T cell receptor beta chains from one sample, sequenced in a study of PD-1 and CTLA-4 blockade in melanoma. Generated by immunoSEQ multiplex PCR, the TCRdb table keeps only in-frame clones and is missing some. The sample lists roughly 30,000 clones, roughly nine tenths occurring once. Specimen: CD8+ T cells from peripheral blood, collected from a patient given anti-PD-1 treatment. These receptors came from a human donor with melanoma.

To note about this clone: Since a much larger clone is just one base distant, this may be a read error. The gene calls are TRBV19 and TRBJ2-1, with 9 bases aligning to TRBD2. The CDR3 extends over 15 amino acids. J gave up 4 bases and V 5 bases, and 6 bases lay outside the gene matches. Germline values: CDR1 LNHDA, CDR2 SQIVND (reference sequence). The CDR3 sequence: CASSLRGGGYNEQFF. The DNA for the CDR3 is TGTGCCAGTAGTTTACGCGGGGGGGGTTACAATGAGCAGTTCTTC. Full variable domain (missing parts from reference TRBV19 and TRBJ2-1): DGGITQSPKYLFRKEGQNVTLSCEQNLNHDAMYWYRQDPGQGLRLIYYSQIVNDFQKGDIAEGYSVSREKKESFPLTVTSAQKNPTAFYLCASSLRGGGYNEQFFGPGTRLTVL.

The V gene is TRBV28, the J gene TRBJ2-1, with TRBD2 matching over 8 bases. The CDR3 contains 14 residues. CDR1 MDHEN and CDR2 SYDVKM come from the germline V gene. V was pared by 8 bases and J by 7 bases, with 10 bases of the junction left unmatched. The CDR3 sequence is CASLPGGASNEQFF. The CDR3 nucleotides are TGTGCCAGCCTCCCCGGGGGGGCGTCGAATGAGCAGTTCTTC.

V and J are TRBV27 and TRBJ1-2; D is unclear. Deletions cut 5 bases from V and 4 bases from J, with 14 bases between. The germline V gene encodes CDR1 MNHEY and CDR2 SMNVEV (reference sequence). The CDR3 covers 14 residues. The CDR3 coding sequence is TGTGCCAGCAGTCCGTCGGCCAGCCTCTATGGCTACACCTTC. This translates into CASSPSASLYGYTF.

This clone was detected once. The gene calls are TRBV10-3 and TRBJ2-2; tentatively, D is TRBD2 (6 bases). The V end was cut by 6 bases, the J end by 4 bases, with 15 bases between. Germline V CDR1 and CDR2: ENHRY, SYGVKD. The CDR3 length is 15 residues. CDR3 amino acids: CAISDGGLGTGELFF. The CDR3 nucleotides read TGTGCCATCAGCGACGGGGGTCTCGGCACCGGGGAGCTGTTTTTT.

This clone has a single count. This rearrangement joins TRBV19 to TRBJ1-1; D is perhaps TRBD1 (6 bases). The CDR3 is 13 residues long. Germline V gene sequence: CDR1 LNHDA, CDR2 SQIVND (reference sequence). V lost 5 bases and J lost 8, with 15 bases in between. CDR3 in amino acids: CASSRRDNKEAFF. DNA for the CDR3: TGTGCCAGTAGTCGCCGGGACAACAAAGAAGCTTTCTTT. Full variable domain (remainder filled in from reference TRBV19 and TRBJ1-1): DGGITQSPKYLFRKEGQNVTLSCEQNLNHDAMYWYRQDPGQGLRLIYYSQIVNDFQKGDIAEGYSVSREKKESFPLTVTSAQKNPTAFYLCASSRRDNKEAFFGQGTRLTVV.

V usage is TRBV5-6 and J usage is TRBJ2-3; D is perhaps TRBD2 (5 bases). This CDR3 has 16 amino acids. V lost 0 bases to trimming and J lost 0 bases, with 11 bases between them. In germline, CDR1 is SGHDT, CDR2 YYEEEE. CDR3 sequence (DNA): TGTGCCAGCAGCTTGGGGGTAACTAGGAGCACAGATACGCAGTATTTT. Translating gives CASSLGVTRSTDTQYF.

This clone occurred a few times. The chain employs TRBV4-2 and TRBJ1-2; 8 bases map to TRBD1. The CDR3 contains 15 residues. Germline CDR1 reads LGHNA; CDR2 reads YNFKEQ. V gave up 1 base and J gave up 8 bases; unmatched junction bases: 9. CDR3 DNA sequence: TGTGCCAGCAGCCAAGGTCGCCAGGGGGCCAGGGGCTACACCTTC. Translating it yields CASSQGRQGARGYTF.

The chain is built from TRBV24-1 and TRBJ2-5; tentatively, D is TRBD2 (5 bases). The V and J ends lost 6 bases and 5 bases respectively, with 6 bases between them. Germline V gene lookup returns CDR1 KGHDR and CDR2 SFDVKD. CDR3 length: 11 residues. The CDR3 nucleotides are TGTGCCACCAGTCGAGGGGAGACCCAGTACTTC. Encoded protein: CATSRGETQYF.

This chain connects TRBV10-2 to TRBJ1-1; D not certain. There are 13 residues in the CDR3. The germline V gene encodes CDR1 WSHSY and CDR2 SAAADI. Trimming removed 7 bases from V and 1 base from J, with 10 bases in between. The DNA for the CDR3 is TGCGCCAGCACCCAACACCCGAACACTGAAGCTTTCTTT. It is translated as CASTQHPNTEAFF.

The chain has TRBV3-1 (or the pseudogene TRBV3-2) and TRBJ1-2, with 8 nucleotides matching TRBD1. The germline V gene has CDR1 LGHDT and CDR2 YNNKEL (reference sequence). Unmatched junction bases numbered 7, after V lost 0 bases and J lost 4 bases. The CDR3 contains 16 residues. The DNA for the CDR3 is TGTGCCAGCAGCCAAGATAGGAGACAGGGGCCCTATGGCTACACCTTC. Amino acid sequence: CASSQDRRQGPYGYTF.

The chain uses TRBV9 and TRBJ2-5; the D call may be TRBD1 or TRBD2 (5 bases each). Looked up from germline, CDR1 is SGDLS and CDR2 is YYNGEE. The V gene lost 4 bases and the J gene lost 5 bases, with 18 bases spanning the gap. CDR3 length: 15 residues. The chain's CDR3 is CASSLYRGEGETQYF. DNA for the CDR3: TGTGCCAGCAGCCTATACAGAGGAGAGGGGGAGACCCAGTACTTC.

The chain combines TRBV29-1 with TRBJ1-2; 7 bases agree with TRBD1. The J segment lost 8 bases and the V segment lost 3 bases, leaving 3 bases of the junction unmatched. The CDR3 has 11 residues. CDR1 SQVTM and CDR2 ANQGSEA come from the germline V gene. The CDR3 bases are TGCAGCGTTGACCCGACAGGGGGCTACACCTTC. Its translation is CSVDPTGGYTF.

The rearrangement links TRBV7-2 to TRBJ1-1; no definite D call. This CDR3 region has 14 residues. Germline lookup yields CDR1 SGHTA and CDR2 FQGNSA. V was pared by 1 base and J by 4 bases, with 10 bases between. CDR3 coding DNA: TGTGCCAGCAGCTTAGATAGCGGGGTCACTGAAGCTTTCTTT. Translation: CASSLDSGVTEAFF.

The V gene is TRBV5-6, the J gene TRBJ1-1; weak D call: TRBD1 (5 bases). The CDR3 is 13 amino acids. Germline values: CDR1 SGHDT, CDR2 YYEEEE. Trimming took off 3 bases at V and 1 base at J, with 7 bases between the two ends. The CDR3 region has the DNA TGTGCCAGCAGCTGGGGCGGGAACACTGAAGCTTTCTTT. Protein sequence: CASSWGGNTEAFF.

The chain carries TRBV2 and TRBJ1-2, with a possible D match to TRBD1 (5 bases). The CDR3 is 17 residues long. CDR1 SNHLY and CDR2 FYNNEI come from the germline V gene. V was pared by 4 bases and J by 4 bases, with 22 bases between. The CDR3 protein is CASSALRDVLRRYGYTF. The CDR3 DNA follows: TGTGCCAGCAGTGCCCTCCGGGACGTCCTCCGCCGCTATGGCTACACCTTC.

The rearrangement links TRBV28 to TRBJ2-1; 8 bases fit TRBD2. Germline V gene lookup returns CDR1 MDHEN and CDR2 SYDVKM. With 5 bases clipped from V and 4 bases from J, the junction kept 13 bases outside the gene matches. The CDR3 consists of 17 residues. The CDR3 loop reads CASSPFLPSGGYNEQFF. The DNA of the CDR3 is TGTGCCAGCAGTCCTTTCCTCCCGAGCGGGGGATACAATGAGCAGTTCTTC.

The rearrangement joins TRBV7-8 to TRBJ1-5; TRBD1 might be the D (5 bases). V shed 6 bases and J shed 5 bases, with 17 bases lying between them. CDR3 size: 15 residues. Germline CDR1 is SGHVS and CDR2 is FQNEAQ. CDR3 protein: CASRRGGSVDQPQHF. The CDR3 coding sequence is TGTGCCAGCAGAAGGGGAGGGTCCGTCGATCAGCCCCAGCATTTT.

This chain links TRBV4-1 with TRBJ1-1; no reliable D call. Trimming removed 1 base at V and 7 bases at J, with 10 bases between. Germline V lookup: CDR1 MGHRA, CDR2 YSYEKL. The CDR3 runs to 13 residues. DNA of the CDR3: TGCGCCAGCAGCCAAGCTGAAGGGCGTGAAGCTTTCTTT. Protein sequence: CASSQAEGREAFF.

Only one count was recorded for this clone. This chain joins TRBV19 and TRBJ1-4, with no clear D. CDR3 length: 17 residues. From germline, CDR1 is LNHDA and CDR2 SQIVND (reference sequence). V lost 0 bases and J lost 5, with 16 bases in between. CDR3: CASSIDPTKEINEKLFF. CDR3 bases: TGTGCCAGTAGTATAGACCCTACCAAGGAAATCAATGAAAAACTGTTTTTT. The full variable domain, rest sourced from reference TRBV19 and TRBJ1-4, is DGGITQSPKYLFRKEGQNVTLSCEQNLNHDAMYWYRQDPGQGLRLIYYSQIVNDFQKGDIAEGYSVSREKKESFPLTVTSAQKNPTAFYLCASSIDPTKEINEKLFFGSGTQLSVL.

This chain connects TRBV6-2 or TRBV6-3 to TRBJ2-7, with TRBD2 as a possible D gene (5 bases). The CDR3 loop spans 19 amino acids. In germline, CDR1 is MNHEY, CDR2 SVGEGT. Trimming stripped 4 bases from V and 1 base from J, with 26 bases between. DNA for the CDR3: TGTGCCAGCAGTTCCTCGAAAGAACCCCTCGGGATCTCTTCCTACGAGCAGTACTTC. This sequence encodes CASSSSKEPLGISSYEQYF.

The V and J genes are TRBV30 and TRBJ1-1; D possibly corresponds to TRBD1 (5 bases). Trimming left V 2 bases short and J 2 bases short, with 12 bases between. This CDR3 has 14 amino acids. Per germline, CDR1 GTSNPN and CDR2 SVGIG (reference sequence). In DNA form, the CDR3 reads TGTGCCTGGAGTTTGGAGACAGTCAACACTGAAGCTTTCTTT. Translation gives CAWSLETVNTEAFF.

The chain has TRBV9 and TRBJ2-2; D unresolved. Trimming left V 4 bases short and J 4 bases short, with 11 bases between. Germline V lookup: CDR1 SGDLS, CDR2 YYNGEE. The CDR3 consists of 14 residues. CDR3 DNA: TGTGCCAGCAGCCAAAAGGGCGGCACCGGGGAGCTGTTTTTT. Amino acid sequence: CASSQKGGTGELFF.

This rearrangement joins TRBV6-5 to TRBJ2-7; 9 nucleotides line up with TRBD1. Germline V gene sequence: CDR1 MNHEY, CDR2 SVGAGI. CDR3 length: 14 amino acids. Trimming cost V 8 bases and J 2 bases; bases outside gene matches: 7. CDR3 nucleotides: TGTGCCAGCGACCGGGACAGGGCGCCCTACGAGCAGTACTTC. This sequence encodes CASDRDRAPYEQYF.

The chain is built from TRBV9 and TRBJ2-5; the D gene could be TRBD1 or TRBD2 (5 bases each). With 0 bases removed from V and 1 base from J, the gap between germline ends came to 10 bases. Germline V gene sequence: CDR1 SGDLS, CDR2 YYNGEE. The CDR3 runs to 15 residues. Here the CDR3 reads CASSVDGALQETQYF. In DNA form, the CDR3 reads TGTGCCAGCAGCGTAGACGGGGCCCTCCAAGAGACCCAGTACTTC.

CDR3 nucleotide sequence: TGTGCCAGCAGCTTGGAAGGAGGTGGGACAGGGGCGCTATATGGCTACACCTTC. Translating gives CASSLEGGGTGALYGYTF. The chain joins TRBV5-5 to TRBJ1-2, with 10 bases that match TRBD1. After removal of 0 bases from V and 5 bases from J, the junction contained 13 bases not matched to a gene. Germline V gene lookup returns CDR1 SGHKS and CDR2 YYEKEE (reference sequence). The CDR3 has 18 amino acids.

V and J are TRBV5-5 and TRBJ1-5; D ambiguous. The CDR3 is 14 residues long. Germline V lookup: CDR1 SGHKS, CDR2 YYEKEE (reference sequence). Trimming shortened V by 0 bases and J by 0 bases, and 4 bases separated the two germline ends. The DNA for the CDR3 is TGTGCCAGCAGCTTGGACCTTAGCAATCAGCCCCAGCATTTT. Translating it yields CASSLDLSNQPQHF.